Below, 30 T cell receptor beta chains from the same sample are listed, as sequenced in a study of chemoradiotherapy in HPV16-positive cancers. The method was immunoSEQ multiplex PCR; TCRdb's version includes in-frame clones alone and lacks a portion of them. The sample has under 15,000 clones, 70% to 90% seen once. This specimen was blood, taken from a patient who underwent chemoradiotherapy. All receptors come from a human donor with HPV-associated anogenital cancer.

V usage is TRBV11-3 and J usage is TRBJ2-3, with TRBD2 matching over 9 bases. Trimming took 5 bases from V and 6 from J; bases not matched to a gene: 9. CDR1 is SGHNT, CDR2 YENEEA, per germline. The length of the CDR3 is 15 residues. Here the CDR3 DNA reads TGTGCCAGCAGCCCCGCCGGGACTAGCCGCGATACGCAGTATTTT. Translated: CASSPAGTSRDTQYF.

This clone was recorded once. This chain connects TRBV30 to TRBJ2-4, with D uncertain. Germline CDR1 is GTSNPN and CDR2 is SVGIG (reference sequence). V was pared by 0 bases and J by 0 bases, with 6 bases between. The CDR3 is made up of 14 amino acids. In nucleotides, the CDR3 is TGTGCCTGGAGTGTACCTGTAGCCAAAAACATTCAGTACTTC. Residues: CAWSVPVAKNIQYF.

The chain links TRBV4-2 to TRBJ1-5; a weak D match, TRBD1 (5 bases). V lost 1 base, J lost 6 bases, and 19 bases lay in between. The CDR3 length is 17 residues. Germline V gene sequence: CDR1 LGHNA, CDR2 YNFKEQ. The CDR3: CASSQVSGTPEGQPQHF. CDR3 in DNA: TGTGCCAGCAGCCAAGTGTCGGGGACTCCGGAGGGTCAGCCCCAGCATTTT.

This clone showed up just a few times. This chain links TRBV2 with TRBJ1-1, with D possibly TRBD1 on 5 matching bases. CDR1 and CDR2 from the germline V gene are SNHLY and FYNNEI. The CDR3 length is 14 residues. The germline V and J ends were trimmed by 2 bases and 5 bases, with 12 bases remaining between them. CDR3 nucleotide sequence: TGTGCCAGCAGTGAATTAGGGACGGGGACTGAAGCTTTCTTT. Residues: CASSELGTGTEAFF.

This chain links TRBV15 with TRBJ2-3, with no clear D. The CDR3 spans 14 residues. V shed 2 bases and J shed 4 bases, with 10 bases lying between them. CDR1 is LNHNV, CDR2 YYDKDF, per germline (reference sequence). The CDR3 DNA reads TGTGCCACCAGCAGACAATACGTCCCAGATACGCAGTATTTT. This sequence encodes CATSRQYVPDTQYF.

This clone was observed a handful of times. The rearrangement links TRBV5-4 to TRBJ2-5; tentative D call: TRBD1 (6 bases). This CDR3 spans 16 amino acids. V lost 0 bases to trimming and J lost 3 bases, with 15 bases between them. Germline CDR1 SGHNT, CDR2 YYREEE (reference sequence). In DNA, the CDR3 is TGTGCCAGCAGCTTGGAGGGGGTTCGGAGCGAAGAGACCCAGTACTTC. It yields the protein CASSLEGVRSEETQYF.

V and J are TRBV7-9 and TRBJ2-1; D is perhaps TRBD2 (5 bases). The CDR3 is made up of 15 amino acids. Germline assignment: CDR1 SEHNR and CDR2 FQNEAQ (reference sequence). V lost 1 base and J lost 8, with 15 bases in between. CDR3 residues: CASSLVRVFSDEQFF. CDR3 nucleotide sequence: TGTGCCAGCAGCTTAGTAAGGGTATTTAGCGATGAGCAGTTCTTC. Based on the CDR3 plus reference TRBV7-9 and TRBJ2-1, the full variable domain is DTGVSQNPRHKITKRGQNVTFRCDPISEHNRLYWYRQTLGQGPEFLTYFQNEAQLEKSRLLSDRFSAERPKGSFSTLEIQRTEQGDSAMYLCASSLVRVFSDEQFFGPGTRLTVL.

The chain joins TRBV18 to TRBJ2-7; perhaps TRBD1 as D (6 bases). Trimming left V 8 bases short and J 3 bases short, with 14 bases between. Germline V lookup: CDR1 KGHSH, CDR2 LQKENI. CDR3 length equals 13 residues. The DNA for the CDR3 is TGTGCCAGCCGCCTCTCGACAGGCTACGAGCAGTACTTC. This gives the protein CASRLSTGYEQYF.

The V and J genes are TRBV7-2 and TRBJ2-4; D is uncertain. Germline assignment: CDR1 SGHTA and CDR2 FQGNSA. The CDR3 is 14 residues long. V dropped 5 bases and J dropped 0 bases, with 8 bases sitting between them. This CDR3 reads CASSPERAKNIQYF. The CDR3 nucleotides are TGTGCCAGCAGCCCGGAGCGAGCCAAAAACATTCAGTACTTC.

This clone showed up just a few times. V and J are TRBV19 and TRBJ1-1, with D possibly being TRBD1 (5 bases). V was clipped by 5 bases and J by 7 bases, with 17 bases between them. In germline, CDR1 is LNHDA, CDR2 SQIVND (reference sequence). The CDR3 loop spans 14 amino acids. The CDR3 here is CASSPQGGGDEAFF. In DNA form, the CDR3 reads TGTGCCAGTAGTCCCCAGGGAGGAGGGGATGAAGCTTTCTTT.

The CDR3, as DNA: TGTGCCAGCCTTAGTTACTCTGGAAACACCATATATTTT. It codes for CASLSYSGNTIYF. The chain carries TRBV19 and TRBJ1-3; no firm D call. Germline V gene sequence: CDR1 LNHDA, CDR2 SQIVND (reference sequence). This CDR3 has 13 amino acids. V was pared by 9 bases and J by 0 bases, with 9 bases between.

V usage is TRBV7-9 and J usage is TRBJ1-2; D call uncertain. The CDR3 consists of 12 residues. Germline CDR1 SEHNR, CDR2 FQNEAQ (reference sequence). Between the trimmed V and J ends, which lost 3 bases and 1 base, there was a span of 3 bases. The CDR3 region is CASSFRNYGYTF. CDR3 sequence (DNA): TGTGCCAGCAGCTTCCGTAACTATGGCTACACCTTC.

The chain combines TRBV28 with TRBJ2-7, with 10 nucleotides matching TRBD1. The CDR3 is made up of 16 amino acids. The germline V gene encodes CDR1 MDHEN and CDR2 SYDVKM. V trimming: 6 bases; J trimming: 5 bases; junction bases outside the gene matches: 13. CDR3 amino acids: CASRPLTGGIKNEQYF. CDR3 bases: TGTGCCAGCAGACCTTTGACAGGGGGCATTAAAAACGAGCAGTACTTC. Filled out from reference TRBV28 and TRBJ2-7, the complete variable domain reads DVKVTQSSRYLVKRTGEKVFLECVQDMDHENMFWYRQDPGLGLRLIYFSYDVKMKEKGDIPEGYSVSREKKERFSLILESASTNQTSMYLCASRPLTGGIKNEQYFGPGTRLTVT.

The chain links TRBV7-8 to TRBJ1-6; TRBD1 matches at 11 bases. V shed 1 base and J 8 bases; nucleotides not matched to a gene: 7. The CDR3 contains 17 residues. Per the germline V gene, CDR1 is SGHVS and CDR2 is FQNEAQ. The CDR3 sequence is CASSLGFRDRGDSPLHF. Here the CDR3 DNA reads TGTGCCAGCAGCTTAGGTTTTCGGGACAGGGGGGATTCACCCCTCCACTTT.

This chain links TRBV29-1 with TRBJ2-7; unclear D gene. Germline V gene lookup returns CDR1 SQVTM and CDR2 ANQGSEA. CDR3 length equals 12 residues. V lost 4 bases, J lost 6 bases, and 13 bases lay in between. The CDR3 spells CSVAETLVEQYF. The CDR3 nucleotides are TGCAGCGTTGCCGAGACCTTGGTCGAGCAGTACTTC.

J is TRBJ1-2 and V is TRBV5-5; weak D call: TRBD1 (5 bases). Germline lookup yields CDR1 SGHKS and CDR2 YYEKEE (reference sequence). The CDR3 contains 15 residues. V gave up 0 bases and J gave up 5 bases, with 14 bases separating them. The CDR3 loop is CASSLAESGRYGYTF. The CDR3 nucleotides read TGTGCCAGCAGCTTGGCAGAGTCAGGGAGGTATGGCTACACCTTC.

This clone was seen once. CDR3 residues: CASSSTSGGPQETQYF. In DNA form, the CDR3 reads TGTGCCAGCAGTTCGACTAGCGGGGGGCCTCAAGAGACCCAGTACTTC. The V gene is TRBV6-5, the J gene TRBJ2-5, with 13 bases that match TRBD2. The V gene end was trimmed by 4 bases and the J gene end by 2 bases; junction bases not matched to a gene: 4. Germline V gene data show CDR1 as MNHEY and CDR2 as SVGAGI. There are 16 residues in the CDR3.

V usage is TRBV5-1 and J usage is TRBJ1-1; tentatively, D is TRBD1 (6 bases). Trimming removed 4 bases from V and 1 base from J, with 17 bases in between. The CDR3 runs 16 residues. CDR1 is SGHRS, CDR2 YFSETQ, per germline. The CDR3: CASSDNTGTKNTEAFF. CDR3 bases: TGCGCCAGCAGCGATAATACCGGGACAAAGAACACTGAAGCTTTCTTT.

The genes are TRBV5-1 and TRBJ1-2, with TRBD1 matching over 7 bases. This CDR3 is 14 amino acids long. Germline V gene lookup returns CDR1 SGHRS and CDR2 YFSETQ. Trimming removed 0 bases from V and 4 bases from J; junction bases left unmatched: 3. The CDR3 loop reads CASSLAQGGYGYTF. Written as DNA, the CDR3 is TGCGCCAGCAGCTTGGCCCAGGGGGGCTATGGCTACACCTTC. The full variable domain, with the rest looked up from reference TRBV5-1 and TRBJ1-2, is KAGVTQTPRYLIKTRGQQVTLSCSPISGHRSVSWYQQTPGQGLQFLFEYFSETQRNKGNFPGRFSGRQFSNSRSEMNVSTLELGDSALYLCASSLAQGGYGYTFGSGTRLTVV.

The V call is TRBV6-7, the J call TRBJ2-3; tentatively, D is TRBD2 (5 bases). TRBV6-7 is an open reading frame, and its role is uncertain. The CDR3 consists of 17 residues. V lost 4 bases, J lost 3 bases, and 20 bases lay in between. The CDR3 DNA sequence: TGTGCCAGCAGTTGTACTCGGCACGGCGGGCGGACAGATACGCAGTATTTT. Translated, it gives CASSCTRHGGRTDTQYF.

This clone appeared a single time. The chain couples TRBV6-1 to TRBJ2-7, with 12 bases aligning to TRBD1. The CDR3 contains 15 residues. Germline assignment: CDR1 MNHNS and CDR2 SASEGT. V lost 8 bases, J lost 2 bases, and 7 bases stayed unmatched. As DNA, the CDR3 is TGTGCCAGCCGGGACAGGGGGCGAGGAGCCTACGAGCAGTACTTC. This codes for CASRDRGRGAYEQYF.

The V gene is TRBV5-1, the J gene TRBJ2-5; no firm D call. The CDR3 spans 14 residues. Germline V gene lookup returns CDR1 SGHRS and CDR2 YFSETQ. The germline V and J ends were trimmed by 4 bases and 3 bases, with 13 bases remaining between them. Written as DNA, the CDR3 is TGCGCCAGCAGCCTGGGATATGGGGAAGAGACCCAGTACTTC. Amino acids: CASSLGYGEETQYF. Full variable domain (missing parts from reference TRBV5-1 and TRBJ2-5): KAGVTQTPRYLIKTRGQQVTLSCSPISGHRSVSWYQQTPGQGLQFLFEYFSETQRNKGNFPGRFSGRQFSNSRSEMNVSTLELGDSALYLCASSLGYGEETQYFGPGTRLLVL.

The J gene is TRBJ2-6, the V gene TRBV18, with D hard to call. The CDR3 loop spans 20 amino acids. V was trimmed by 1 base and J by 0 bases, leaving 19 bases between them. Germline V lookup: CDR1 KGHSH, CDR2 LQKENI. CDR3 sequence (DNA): TGTGCCAGCTCACCACGTAATTCTAGAGATTATAACTCTGGGGCCAACGTCCTGACTTTC. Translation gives CASSPRNSRDYNSGANVLTF.

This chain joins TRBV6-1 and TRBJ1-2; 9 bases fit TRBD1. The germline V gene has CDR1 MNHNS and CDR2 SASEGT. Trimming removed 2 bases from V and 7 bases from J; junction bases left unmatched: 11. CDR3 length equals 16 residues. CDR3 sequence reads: CASSEHQTGGISGYTF. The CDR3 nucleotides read TGTGCCAGCAGTGAACACCAAACAGGGGGCATCAGTGGCTACACCTTC.

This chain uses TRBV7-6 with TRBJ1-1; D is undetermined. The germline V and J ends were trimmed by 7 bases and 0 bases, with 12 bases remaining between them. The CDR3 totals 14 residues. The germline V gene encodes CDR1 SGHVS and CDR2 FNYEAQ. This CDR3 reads CASNLRAVNTEAFF. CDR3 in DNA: TGTGCCAGCAACCTTAGGGCCGTGAACACTGAAGCTTTCTTT.

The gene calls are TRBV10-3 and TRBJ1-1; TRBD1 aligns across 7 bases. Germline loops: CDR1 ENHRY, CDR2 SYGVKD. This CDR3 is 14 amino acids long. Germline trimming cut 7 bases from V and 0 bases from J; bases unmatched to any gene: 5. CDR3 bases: TGTGCCATCACCCCCGGGACAGTGAACACTGAAGCTTTCTTT. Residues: CAITPGTVNTEAFF.

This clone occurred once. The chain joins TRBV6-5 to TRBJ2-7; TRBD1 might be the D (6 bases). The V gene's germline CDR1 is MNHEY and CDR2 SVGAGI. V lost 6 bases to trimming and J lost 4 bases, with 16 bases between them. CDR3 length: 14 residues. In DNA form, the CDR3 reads TGTGCCAGCAGCAGATATCTACAGGGTTACGAGCAGTACTTC. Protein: CASSRYLQGYEQYF.

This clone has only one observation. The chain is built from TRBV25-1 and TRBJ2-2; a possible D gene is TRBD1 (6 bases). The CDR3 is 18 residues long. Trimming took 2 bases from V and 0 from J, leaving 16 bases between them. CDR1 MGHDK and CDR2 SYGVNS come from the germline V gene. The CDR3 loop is CASSEVWGTTSNTGELFF. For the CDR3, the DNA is TGTGCCAGCAGTGAAGTTTGGGGGACAACCTCGAACACCGGGGAGCTGTTTTTT.

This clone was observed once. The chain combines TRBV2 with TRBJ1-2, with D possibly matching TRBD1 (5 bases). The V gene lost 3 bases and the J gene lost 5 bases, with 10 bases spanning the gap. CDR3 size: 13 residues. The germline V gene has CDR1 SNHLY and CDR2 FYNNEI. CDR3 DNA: TGTGCCAGCAGTGACCGGGGGTTATATGGCTACACCTTC. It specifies CASSDRGLYGYTF.

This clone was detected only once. The CDR3 is CASSRGGAKDTQYF. Written as DNA, the CDR3 is TGTGCCAGCAGCCGAGGGGGGGCCAAAGATACGCAGTATTTT. This chain joins TRBV7-2 and TRBJ2-3; TRBD2 is a possible D gene (7 bases). The CDR3 sequence is 14 residues long. Germline CDR1 is SGHTA and CDR2 is FQGNSA. Trimming took 5 bases from V and 5 from J, leaving 14 bases between them. Combining the CDR3 with reference TRBV7-2 and TRBJ2-3 gives the whole variable domain GAGVSQSPSNKVTEKGKDVELRCDPISGHTALYWYRQSLGQGLEFLIYFQGNSAPDKSGLPSDRFSAERTGGSVSTLTIQRTQQEDSAVYLCASSRGGAKDTQYFGPGTRLTVL.